These 7 T cell receptor beta chains share one sample of origin, sequenced in a study of shared clonotypes between healthy human individuals. TCRdb's table, derived via immunoSEQ multiplex PCR, lists solely in-frame clones and lacks some. This table holds roughly 1 million clones, roughly 80% found once. Sequencing input: memory CD4+ T cells sorted from blood. Subset denoted: CD45RA-negative fraction. These receptors all stem from a man younger than 30 in good health.

The chain employs TRBV5-1 and TRBJ2-7; tentatively, D is TRBD2 (6 bases). Germline CDR1 is SGHRS and CDR2 is YFSETQ. The CDR3 covers 16 residues. Trimming pared 0 bases from V and 2 bases from J, leaving 15 bases between. CDR3 loop: CASSLALAGSPYEQYF. The CDR3, as DNA: TGCGCCAGCAGCTTGGCCCTGGCGGGGAGCCCCTACGAGCAGTACTTC.

This sequence joins TRBV4-2 and TRBJ1-2, with TRBD1 identical over 7 bases. CDR3 length equals 15 residues. With V trimmed by 4 bases and J by 4 bases, 9 bases remained unmatched. The V gene's germline CDR1 is LGHNA and CDR2 YNFKEQ. CDR3 DNA sequence: TGTGCCAGCAGCCCGCCGACAGGGATTTCCTATGGCTACACCTTC. It codes for CASSPPTGISYGYTF.

The V gene is TRBV5-1, the J gene TRBJ1-1; no definite D call. This CDR3 is built from 15 residues. Germline CDR1 and CDR2: SGHRS and YFSETQ. Trimming shortened V by 1 base and J by 0 bases, and 10 bases separated the two germline ends. Here the CDR3 DNA reads TGCGCCAGCAGCTTGAATCCAGGTTTGAACACTGAAGCTTTCTTT. Protein sequence: CASSLNPGLNTEAFF.

The V gene is TRBV9, the J gene TRBJ1-3; D ambiguous. From germline, CDR1 is SGDLS and CDR2 YYNGEE. Trimming took off 0 bases at V and 0 bases at J, with 10 bases between the two ends. This CDR3 is built from 16 residues. The chain's CDR3 is CASSVGGSFSGNTIYF. CDR3 in DNA: TGTGCCAGCAGCGTAGGCGGAAGTTTCTCTGGAAACACCATATATTTT.

The chain employs TRBV18 and TRBJ2-3, with 12 bases aligning to TRBD2. The length of the CDR3 is 15 residues. CDR1 is KGHSH and CDR2 is LQKENI in the germline V gene. J lost 5 bases, V lost 2 bases, and 2 bases had no gene match. As DNA, the CDR3 is TGTGCCAGCTCACCAAGGACTAGCGGGAAAGATACGCAGTATTTT. Amino acid sequence: CASSPRTSGKDTQYF.

The rearrangement links TRBV6-4 to TRBJ2-5; 10 nucleotides match TRBD2. V lost 8 bases to trimming and J lost 3 bases; unmatched junction nucleotides: 6. Germline-derived CDR1 and CDR2 are MRHNA and SNTAGT. CDR3 size: 14 residues. CDR3 residues: CASLNGLAEETQYF. For the CDR3, the DNA is TGTGCCAGCTTAAACGGACTAGCGGAAGAGACCCAGTACTTC.

CDR3 DNA: TGCGCCAGCAGCTTGTTCGGGGGCGGGACTGAAGCTTTCTTT. This codes for CASSLFGGGTEAFF. This chain uses TRBV4-1 with TRBJ1-1; D perhaps matches TRBD1 (6 bases). V was shortened by 5 bases and J by 5 bases, with 15 bases between the two germline ends. Germline V gene lookup returns CDR1 MGHRA and CDR2 YSYEKL. CDR3 length equals 14 residues.